The 18 T cell receptor beta chains below were found in one sample sequenced in a study of cytomegalovirus exposure and HLA in healthy donors. Some clones are missing from TCRdb's copy, which holds only in-frame ones; the method was immunoSEQ multiplex PCR. This table holds tens of thousands of clones, around 97% found once. Sequenced input: PBMCs. These receptors all stem from a woman under 30 in good health and CMV-seropositive.

The CDR3, as DNA: TGTGCCAGCAGCTTAAGCGGTAGCTCCTACAATGAGCAGTTCTTC. This gives the protein CASSLSGSSYNEQFF. The chain has TRBV7-9 and TRBJ2-1, with D perhaps matching TRBD2 (5 bases). Trimming removed 2 bases from V and 0 bases from J, with 8 bases in between. CDR1 SEHNR and CDR2 FQNEAQ come from the germline V gene (reference sequence). The CDR3 length is 15 residues.

The chain couples TRBV5-6 to TRBJ1-5; D is uncertain. The V end lost 4 bases, the J end lost 3 bases, and 14 bases lay between the germline ends. Germline CDR1 reads SGHDT; CDR2 reads YYEEEE. This CDR3 spans 15 amino acids. The CDR3 coding sequence is TGTGCCAGCAGCCCCACAGATATCCTCAATCAGCCCCAGCATTTT. It specifies CASSPTDILNQPQHF.

The chain carries TRBV5-6 and TRBJ1-5, with D possibly TRBD1 on 6 matching bases. This CDR3 has 13 residues. Looked up from germline, CDR1 is SGHDT and CDR2 is YYEEEE. Between the trimmed V and J ends, which lost 0 bases and 12 bases, there was a span of 13 bases. The CDR3 sequence: CASSLGAPGDQHF. CDR3 sequence (DNA): TGTGCCAGCAGCTTGGGAGCCCCAGGGGACCAGCATTTT. Together with reference TRBV5-6 and TRBJ1-5, the CDR3 gives the full variable domain: DAGVTQSPTHLIKTRGQQVTLRCSPKSGHDTVSWYQQALGQGPQFIFQYYEEEERQRGNFPDRFSGHQFPNYSSELNVNALLLGDSALYLCASSLGAPGDQHFGDGTRLSIL.

The rearrangement joins TRBV9 to TRBJ2-1; 8 nucleotides agree with TRBD2. Germline CDR1 reads SGDLS; CDR2 reads YYNGEE. The CDR3 is 15 amino acids. J lost 5 bases, V lost 0 bases, and 4 bases had no gene match. CDR3 sequence reads: CASSVEISGDNEQFF. CDR3 DNA: TGTGCCAGCAGCGTAGAAATTAGCGGGGACAATGAGCAGTTCTTC. The whole variable domain, filled in from reference TRBV9 and TRBJ2-1, reads DSGVTQTPKHLITATGQRVTLRCSPRSGDLSVYWYQQSLDQGLQFLIQYYNGEERAKGNILERFSAQQFPDLHSELNLSSLELGDSALYFCASSVEISGDNEQFFGPGTRLTVL.

The J gene is TRBJ2-3, the V gene TRBV12-5; 7 bases fit TRBD2. With 1 base clipped from V and 5 bases from J, the junction kept 12 bases outside the gene matches. In germline, CDR1 is LGHNT, CDR2 FRNRAP. CDR3 length: 17 amino acids. The chain's CDR3 is CASGLAGLGGGKDTQYF. As DNA, the CDR3 is TGTGCTAGTGGTTTGGCCGGACTAGGCGGGGGAAAAGATACGCAGTATTTT.

The chain uses TRBV5-1 and TRBJ2-7; unclear D gene. The V and J ends lost 4 bases and 3 bases respectively, with 11 bases between them. CDR3 length: 13 residues. Germline CDR1 and CDR2: SGHRS and YFSETQ. The CDR3, as DNA: TGCGCCAGCAGCCTCCGCTCCTACTACGAGCAGTACTTC. This translates into CASSLRSYYEQYF. The full variable domain, with the rest looked up from reference TRBV5-1 and TRBJ2-7, is KAGVTQTPRYLIKTRGQQVTLSCSPISGHRSVSWYQQTPGQGLQFLFEYFSETQRNKGNFPGRFSGRQFSNSRSEMNVSTLELGDSALYLCASSLRSYYEQYFGPGTRLTVT.

The gene calls are TRBV28 and TRBJ2-7; TRBD1 might be the D (6 bases). Trimming shortened V by 3 bases and J by 0 bases, and 9 bases separated the two germline ends. This CDR3 is built from 14 residues. Germline V gives CDR1 MDHEN, CDR2 SYDVKM. CDR3 protein: CASSLTGLSYEQYF. The CDR3 DNA is TGTGCCAGCAGTTTGACAGGCCTCTCCTACGAGCAGTACTTC. Using reference TRBV28 and TRBJ2-7 for the parts outside the CDR3, the full variable domain is DVKVTQSSRYLVKRTGEKVFLECVQDMDHENMFWYRQDPGLGLRLIYFSYDVKMKEKGDIPEGYSVSREKKERFSLILESASTNQTSMYLCASSLTGLSYEQYFGPGTRLTVT.

The chain carries TRBV9 and TRBJ2-7; 10 bases fit TRBD2. V lost 0 bases to trimming and J lost 5 bases; unmatched junction nucleotides: 2. The CDR3 sequence is 14 residues long. Germline CDR1 SGDLS, CDR2 YYNGEE. DNA of the CDR3: TGTGCCAGCAGCGTAGGCCTAGCGGGAGACGAGCAGTACTTC. Translation gives CASSVGLAGDEQYF.

The gene calls are TRBV11-2 and TRBJ2-5; no clear D gene. The CDR3 runs to 12 residues. Between the trimmed V and J ends, which lost 5 bases and 5 bases, there was a span of 9 bases. Germline V gives CDR1 SGHAT, CDR2 FQNNGV. The CDR3 reads CASSVSLETQYF. In DNA, the CDR3 is TGTGCCAGCAGCGTCTCCCTGGAGACCCAGTACTTC.

The gene calls are TRBV25-1 and TRBJ1-1, with 11 bases identical to TRBD1. V was clipped by 4 bases and J by 4 bases; unmatched bases: 5. Germline CDR1 and CDR2: MGHDK and SYGVNS. The CDR3 loop spans 15 amino acids. The CDR3 region has the DNA TGTGCCAGCAGTGGCCGGGGACAGGGGGTCACTGAAGCTTTCTTT. Its translation: CASSGRGQGVTEAFF.

The chain recombines TRBV5-5 with TRBJ2-1, with D possibly being TRBD2 (6 bases). V lost 5 bases and J lost 6, with 21 bases in between. Germline V gene lookup returns CDR1 SGHKS and CDR2 YYEKEE (reference sequence). The CDR3 has 16 amino acids. The CDR3 spells CASSRFGSRDLNEQFF. In nucleotides, the CDR3 is TGTGCCAGCAGTCGTTTCGGTTCGCGGGATCTCAATGAGCAGTTCTTC.

The rearrangement uses TRBV27 and TRBJ1-1; D might be TRBD1 (6 bases). The V and J ends lost 5 bases and 3 bases respectively, with 22 bases between them. The germline CDR1 and CDR2 sequences are MNHEY and SMNVEV (reference sequence). The CDR3 sequence is 17 residues long. The CDR3 region is CASSRARGVFFDTEAFF. The CDR3 coding sequence is TGTGCCAGCAGTCGTGCCAGGGGAGTTTTTTTTGACACTGAAGCTTTCTTT.

This chain links TRBV6-6 with TRBJ1-1; 9 bases agree with TRBD1. The CDR3 has 15 amino acids. J lost 1 base, V lost 0 bases, and 0 bases had no gene match. CDR1 MNHNY and CDR2 SVGAGI come from the germline V gene (reference sequence). The CDR3: CASSYSGQGNTEAFF. CDR3 sequence (DNA): TGTGCCAGCAGTTACTCGGGACAGGGGAACACTGAAGCTTTCTTT.

V usage is TRBV5-4 and J usage is TRBJ2-2; 13 nucleotides line up with TRBD2. This CDR3 has 16 residues. The germline gives CDR1 SGHNT, CDR2 YYREEE (reference sequence). V shed 4 bases, J shed 6 bases, and the junction held 6 bases outside the gene matches. The CDR3 DNA follows: TGTGCCAGCAGCGCCGGACTAGCGGGAGCCCCCGGGGAGCTGTTTTTT. This sequence encodes CASSAGLAGAPGELFF.

V gene TRBV11-1 combines with J gene TRBJ2-2; 7 bases line up with TRBD2. The trim removed 3 bases at V and 7 bases at J, leaving 11 bases unmatched. Germline V gives CDR1 SGHAT, CDR2 FQDESV (reference sequence). The CDR3 runs to 16 residues. The CDR3 loop is CASSFYGLVSSGELFF. The CDR3 nucleotides are TGTGCCAGCAGCTTCTATGGACTAGTATCGAGCGGGGAGCTGTTTTTT.

The J gene is TRBJ2-7, the V gene TRBV18; 9 nucleotides align to TRBD2. The CDR3 is 15 amino acids. Germline lookup yields CDR1 KGHSH and CDR2 LQKENI. J gave up 0 bases and V 1 base, and 1 base lay outside the gene matches. In DNA, the CDR3 is TGTGCCAGCTCACCACTAGCGGGAGACTCCTACGAGCAGTACTTC. It yields the protein CASSPLAGDSYEQYF.

V and J are TRBV10-3 and TRBJ2-7, with D possibly TRBD1 on 6 matching bases. From germline, CDR1 is ENHRY and CDR2 SYGVKD. V was cut by 6 bases and J by 5 bases, with 14 bases left in between. The CDR3 loop spans 13 amino acids. The CDR3 DNA is TGTGCCATCAGGGCTACACCAGGGGACGAGCAGTACTTC. This sequence encodes CAIRATPGDEQYF.

The V call is TRBV30, the J call TRBJ1-1; TRBD1 matches at 8 bases. Germline V gives CDR1 GTSNPN, CDR2 SVGIG (reference sequence). The CDR3 contains 14 residues. The ends lost 0 bases at V and 4 bases at J; junction bases unmatched: 4. The DNA of the CDR3 is TGTGCCTGGAGTGTAGACAGGGGAAGCACTGAAGCTTTCTTT. Translated: CAWSVDRGSTEAFF.